This T cell receptor beta chain was recovered during a study of blood T cells in healthy people across ages (dated by TCRdb to about 2015). As for the study more broadly: Template switching captured roughly one uniquely barcoded TCR beta cDNA molecule per two T cells in model experiments. To avoid experimental bias, donors of different ages were spread randomly across the sequencing lanes. The study analyzed two additional independent replicas of 1 million unique cDNA reads from the same blood draw for two donors, one aged 18 to 29 and one aged 80 or older. Age-related changes in TCR beta repertoire diversity were measured in the study by deep sequencing normalized with unique cDNA molecular identifiers. The donors were split into four age groups: young (average about 16 years), middle-aged (about 40), aged (about 56) and long-lived (under 90). The paper as a whole reports these results and caveats: The CMV infection status of donors was not known, potentially confounding age-related changes in expanded clonotypes. Estimates of total diversity based on one million sequenced T cells were regarded as lower bounds and as underestimates. Bulk unsorted PBMC profiling prevented conclusive comparison of naive and antigen-experienced compartments. As age increased, observed TCR beta diversity per million T cells dropped in a roughly linear way, and a significant reduction was already evident by age about 40. A strong correlation was found between observed TCR beta diversity and the percentage of naive T cells measured by flow cytometry. Compared with the aged group, the long-lived group had more naive CD4+ T cells, fewer expanded clones and increased TCR diversity, a pattern suggesting age selection.

The germline V and J ends show losses of 6 bases and 1 base respectively, and no gene match explains 6 bases of the junction. The germline V gene encodes CDR1 SGHTA and CDR2 FQGNSA. The CDR3 goes from the cysteine to the phenylalanine over 15 residues. Kept here is only the CDR3 DNA, which spans 45 bases and is read in frame from base 1. Libraries were prepared through 5' RACE. Sequencing used an Illumina HiSeq 2500. A second PCR of about 6 to 11 cycles was performed with a sample-barcoded 5' primer and a J-beta primer mix. Each TCR beta cDNA molecule received a unique molecular identifier from a template-switch 5' adaptor carrying 12 random nucleotides. Each sample yielded at least 3 million CDR3-containing paired-end reads. First-strand cDNA was synthesized from all RNA with the Mint cDNA synthesis kit, primed by a TRBC-specific oligonucleotide. All cDNA was treated with uracil-DNA glycosylase and then went through a first 18-cycle PCR with the universal primers M1SS and BC2_uni_R. For the original study's pipeline: Normalization of each sample was performed by random selection of 1 million high-quality reads, each carrying a distinct molecular identifier. Instead of being binned into consensus sequences, reads with shared molecular identifiers were discarded. MiTCR, with a Q25 quality threshold and the strictest error-elimination algorithm, was used for CDR3 identification, clonotype clustering and error correction. Lower-bound total TCR beta diversity was estimated with a nonparametric unseen species model using Euler transformation. TCRdb reanalyzed the raw reads on its own, using fastp at Q25 for trimming and MiXCR for clone calling, and kept in-frame beta chains. CDR3 protein duplicates are merged, each entry listing the most common genes and DNA. The V and J calls come from TCRdb's annotation, not from the publication. Counted in this sample were 710,000 or so distinct CDR3 sequences; 20% to 25% of them appeared once. The ten top clones hold around 21% of the sample.

The 39 donors, aged about 6 to 95 years, were systemically healthy Caucasian individuals from Russia. Each donor gave ten milliliters of peripheral blood, drawn into EDTA-treated Vacutainer tubes. Ficoll-Paque density-gradient centrifugation was used to isolate PBMCs, with at least 6.5 million per sample. Trizol reagent was used to extract total RNA from PBMCs, with at least 6 micrograms per sample. Naive CD45RAhigh/CD27high T cell percentages were measured by flow cytometry on a PBMC aliquot from every donor. This clonotype has just a few counts. Its antigen is still unknown. Base qualities are missing; no much larger clone stands one base away.

The sequence links TRBV7-2 to TRBJ2-7; 10 junctional bases match TRBD2. This TCR came from a man between 70 and 80 years old in good health. The sequenced sample was blood. The DNA reads TGTGCCAGCAGAATAGCGGGGGGAGGGTCCTACGAGCAGTACTTC. This yields the protein CASRIAGGGSYEQYF.